The rows below give T cell receptor beta chains drawn from one sample of a study of blood T cells in healthy people across ages. Via MiXCR, TCRdb re-called the 5' RACE reads, giving one row per CDR3 protein. Among 800,000 or so distinct CDR3 sequences listed, about half were seen once. Sequencing was done on a sample of blood. Receptors were obtained from a man older than 75 in good health. Both conserved end residues are part of each CDR3. The D gene is left open where the match is weak. Some rows have no size entry. The others give once, few or many, or a class for an expanded clone.

D gene	J gene	clone size	V gene	CDR3 length	CDR3 protein	CDR3 DNA
TRBD1	TRBJ2-1	NA	TRBV11-2	13	CASSLGRQGPLFF	TGTGCCAGCAGCTTAGGGAGACAGGGGCCCCTGTTCTTC
NA	TRBJ2-7	NA	TRBV29-1	13	CSVSGRGAGEQYF	TGCAGCGTTTCGGGACGGGGGGCGGGCGAGCAGTACTTC
NA	TRBJ2-7	NA	TRBV19	14	CASRRREDGDEQYF	TGTGCCAGTAGGAGGAGGGAGGATGGGGACGAGCAGTACTTC
TRBD1	TRBJ2-3	few	TRBV7-3	15	CASSSSDRSTDTQYF	TGTGCCAGCAGCTCATCGGACAGGTCCACAGATACGCAGTATTTT
TRBD1	TRBJ1-2	NA	TRBV12-3/TRBV12-4	15	CASSLTRTGSYGYTF	TGTGCCAGCAGTTTAACCCGGACAGGGAGCTATGGCTACACCTTC
NA	TRBJ1-6	few	TRBV12-3/TRBV12-4	15	CASRNRDSNNSPLHF	TGTGCCAGCAGGAATAGGGACTCTAATAATTCACCCCTCCACTTT
TRBD2	TRBJ2-5	once	TRBV4-3	16	CASSRGTSGGEETQYF	TGCGCCAGCAGCCGAGGGACTAGCGGGGGAGAAGAGACCCAGTACTTC
NA	TRBJ2-7	NA	TRBV12-3/TRBV12-4	15	CASSLLGSAYNEQYF	TGTGCCAGCAGTTTATTGGGTTCGGCGTACAATGAGCAGTACTTC
NA	TRBJ1-2	NA	TRBV7-3	14	CASSLGGEDYGYTF	TGTGCCAGCAGCTTAGGGGGGGAAGACTATGGCTACACCTTC
NA	TRBJ1-6	few	TRBV7-9	15	CASSSGDRMNSPLHF	TGTGCCAGCAGCTCAGGGGACCGGATGAATTCACCCCTCCACTTT
NA	TRBJ2-3	once	TRBV30	14	CAWSDNGGTDTQYF	TGTGCCTGGAGTGATAACGGGGGCACAGATACGCAGTATTTT
TRBD2	TRBJ2-5	NA	TRBV5-6	17	CASSLAHREGGLETQYF	TGTGCCAGCAGCTTGGCCCATCGGGAGGGAGGGCTGGAGACCCAGTACTTC
NA	TRBJ2-6	NA	TRBV28	20	CASSPTFMGGLVSGANVLTF	TGTGCCAGCAGTCCGACCTTCATGGGGGGATTGGTCTCTGGGGCCAACGTCCTGACTTTC
TRBD1	TRBJ2-5	few	TRBV2	15	CASSRPGQGANEQYF	TGTGCCAGCAGTAGGCCGGGACAGGGGGCAAATGAGCAGTACTTC
NA	TRBJ2-3	few	TRBV11-2	13	CASSPGGGRSRYF	TGTGCCAGCAGCCCAGGCGGGGGCAGGTCAAGGTATTTT
TRBD1	TRBJ1-1	NA	TRBV20-1	19	CSARDFATGVITVGTEAFF	TGCAGTGCTAGAGATTTCGCGACAGGGGTAATTACAGTAGGGACTGAAGCTTTCTTT